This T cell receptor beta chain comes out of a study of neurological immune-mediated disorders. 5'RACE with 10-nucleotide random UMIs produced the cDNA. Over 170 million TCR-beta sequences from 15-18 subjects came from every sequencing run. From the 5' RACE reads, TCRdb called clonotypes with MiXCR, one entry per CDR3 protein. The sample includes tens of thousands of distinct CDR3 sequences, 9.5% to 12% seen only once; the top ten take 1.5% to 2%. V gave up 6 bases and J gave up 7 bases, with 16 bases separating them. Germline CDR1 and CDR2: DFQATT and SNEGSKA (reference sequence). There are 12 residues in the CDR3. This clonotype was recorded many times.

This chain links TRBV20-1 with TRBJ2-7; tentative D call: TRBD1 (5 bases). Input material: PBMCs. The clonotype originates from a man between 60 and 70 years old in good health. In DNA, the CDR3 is TGCAGTGCAACCCCAGGGATTCGGGAGCAGTACTTC. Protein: CSATPGIREQYF.